The subject of this entry is one TCR beta chain. These data originate in a study of T-cell memory formation after mild COVID-19. V lost 3 bases and J 3 bases, leaving 11 bases between the germline ends. Germline loops: CDR1 DFQATT, CDR2 SNEGSKA (reference sequence). The CDR3 has 13 residues. TCRdb recomputed calls from the 5' RACE reads with MiXCR, one row per CDR3 protein. Found here are hundreds of thousands of distinct CDR3 sequences, 20% to 25% of them singletons; the top ten hold roughly a fifth. Input material: PBMCs or a T cell subset sorted from them (not recorded which). The chain links TRBV20-1 to TRBJ1-2; D gene uncertain. The sequence came from a man aged 18 to 35 who had mild COVID-19 (a few samples of this study predate the infection). Cell type and time point are not known. The CDR3 loop is CSASDGDYYGYTF. The CDR3 coding sequence is TGCAGTGCTAGTGACGGGGATTACTATGGCTACACCTTC.